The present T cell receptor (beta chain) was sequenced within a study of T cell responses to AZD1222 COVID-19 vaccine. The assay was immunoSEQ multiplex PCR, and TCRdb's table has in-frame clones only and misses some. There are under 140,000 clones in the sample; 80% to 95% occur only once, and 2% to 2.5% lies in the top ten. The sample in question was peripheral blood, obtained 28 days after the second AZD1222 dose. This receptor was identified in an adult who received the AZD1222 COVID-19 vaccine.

The CDR3 nucleotides read TGTGCCAGCAGTTTTACTAGCGGGGGGTCGGATACGCAGTATTTT. This codes for CASSFTSGGSDTQYF. The chain joins TRBV28 to TRBJ2-3; 12 bases match TRBD2. V lost 3 bases, J lost 6 bases, and 4 bases stayed unmatched. The CDR3 totals 15 residues. The V gene's germline CDR1 is MDHEN and CDR2 SYDVKM. The whole variable domain, filled in from reference TRBV28 and TRBJ2-3, reads DVKVTQSSRYLVKRTGEKVFLECVQDMDHENMFWYRQDPGLGLRLIYFSYDVKMKEKGDIPEGYSVSREKKERFSLILESASTNQTSMYLCASSFTSGGSDTQYFGPGTRLTVL.